This T cell receptor beta chain was profiled in a study of vaccination and CD4 T cells after COVID-19. Looking at the study overall: Sampling after COVID took place at a median of about 98 days (range 35 to 161) following diagnosis.

Cultured CD4+ T-cell DNA underwent Oncomine TCR Beta short-read sequencing. TCRdb passed the PCR reads through MiXCR, listing each CDR3 protein once. The sample lists several thousand distinct CDR3 sequences, under 25% seen once, with less than 40% in the top ten. In its sample, this clonotype was seen a few times. Its matching antigen is unknown. The CDR3 has 13 residues. Trimming stripped 5 bases from V and 5 bases from J, with 12 bases between. CDR1 and CDR2 from the germline V gene are SGHAT and FQNNGV. Sample treatment: roughly 10-day PBMC culture with coronavirus spike peptide pools or control peptides (ViraFEST assay). CD4+ T lymphocytes from the unexposed donor were collected before the COVID-19 pandemic (2011-2018).

The V call is TRBV11-2, the J call TRBJ2-5; D gene unclear. Sequencing was done on a sample of CD4+ T cells from blood, cultured in vitro. This receptor was identified in a human donor in good health. The chain's CDR3 is CASSHGVAETQYF. CDR3 nucleotide sequence: TGTGCCAGCAGCCATGGGGTCGCGGAGACCCAGTACTTC.